Following are 20 T cell receptor beta chains from one sample sequenced in a study of blood T cell repertoires in COVID-19. Assay: immunoSEQ multiplex PCR; the TCRdb copy retains only in-frame clones and omits some. The sample shows about 130,000 clones, approximately 74% of them seen only once. Material: peripheral blood. These receptors came from a man aged 60 to 75 with acute or convalescent COVID-19.

The chain uses TRBV18 and TRBJ1-2, with no clear D. V was cut by 3 bases and J by 0 bases, with 5 bases left in between. This CDR3 region has 13 residues. Germline V gene lookup returns CDR1 KGHSH and CDR2 LQKENI. CDR3 protein: CASSPEANYGYTF. As DNA, the CDR3 is TGTGCCAGCTCACCCGAGGCTAACTATGGCTACACCTTC. Full variable domain (missing parts from reference TRBV18 and TRBJ1-2): NAGVMQNPRHLVRRRGQEARLRCSPMKGHSHVYWYRQLPEEGLKFMVYLQKENIIDESGMPKERFSAEFPKEGPSILRIQQVVRGDSAAYFCASSPEANYGYTFGSGTRLTVV.

This sequence joins TRBV7-3 and TRBJ2-1; D possibly corresponds to TRBD2 (6 bases). The CDR3 has 15 amino acids. Trimming cost V 8 bases and J 0 bases, with 14 bases left between them. Per the germline V gene, CDR1 is SGHTA and CDR2 is FQGTGA. The CDR3 bases are TGTGCCAGCTCGCTGACTAGGAACTCCTACAATGAGCAGTTCTTC. Protein: CASSLTRNSYNEQFF.

V usage is TRBV2 and J usage is TRBJ1-1, with D unclear. Germline-derived CDR1 and CDR2 are SNHLY and FYNNEI. The germline V and J ends were trimmed by 8 bases and 1 base, with 11 bases remaining between them. The CDR3 covers 13 residues. The CDR3 DNA is TGTGCCAGCGAAAGAGAAAGGAACACTGAAGCTTTCTTT. Translated: CASERERNTEAFF.

The chain joins TRBV7-9 to TRBJ1-5; 7 bases fit TRBD1. The V gene end was trimmed by 3 bases and the J gene end by 7 bases; junction bases not matched to a gene: 6. The CDR3 loop spans 14 amino acids. The germline V gene encodes CDR1 SEHNR and CDR2 FQNEAQ (reference sequence). The CDR3 protein is CASSFTGEGQPQHF. The CDR3 DNA reads TGTGCCAGCAGCTTCACAGGGGAAGGCCAGCCCCAGCATTTT.

The chain joins TRBV3-1 (or the pseudogene TRBV3-2) to TRBJ1-1; no clear D. Germline V gives CDR1 LGHDT, CDR2 YNNKEL (reference sequence). The CDR3 contains 14 residues. Trimming shortened V by 3 bases and J by 5 bases, and 13 bases separated the two germline ends. The CDR3 sequence: CASSHEGMGTEAFF. The DNA for the CDR3 is TGTGCCAGCAGCCATGAGGGTATGGGGACTGAAGCTTTCTTT.

The V gene is TRBV21-1, the J gene TRBJ2-3; the D call of TRBD2 is as the table states it, not checked on the DNA. TRBV21-1 is designated a pseudogene. CDR3 length: 18 residues. Here the CDR3 reads CASSIRDRGLAAPDTQYF. CDR3 nucleotide sequence: TGTGCCAGCAGCATCCGGGACAGGGGACTAGCGGCCCCAGATACGCAGTATTTT.

The chain employs TRBV24-1 and TRBJ1-3; D possibly corresponds to TRBD1 (5 bases). The CDR3 consists of 17 residues. In germline, CDR1 is KGHDR, CDR2 SFDVKD. The V end lost 4 bases, the J end lost 0 bases, and 15 bases lay between the germline ends. CDR3 coding DNA: TGTGCCACCAGTGACTCCGCGCAGGGCGGCTCTGGAAACACCATATATTTT. Protein product: CATSDSAQGGSGNTIYF.

About this clone: Other DNA sequences in this specimen translate into the identical CDR3. V gene TRBV2 combines with J gene TRBJ1-2, with D possibly matching TRBD1 (5 bases). The CDR3 sequence is 13 residues long. The V and J ends lost 8 bases and 5 bases respectively, with 15 bases between them. Germline V gene data show CDR1 as SNHLY and CDR2 as FYNNEI. The CDR3 nucleotides are TGTGCCAGCTTCCGACAGACGGGTTATGGCTACACCTTC. Protein: CASFRQTGYGYTF.

The chain joins TRBV21-1 to TRBJ1-2; TRBD1 was called by the table and not checked on the DNA. TRBV21-1 is described as a pseudogene. The CDR3 sequence is 16 residues long. CDR3 amino acids: CASSKGPGSKDYGYTF. The CDR3 DNA reads TGTGCCAGCAGCAAAGGCCCAGGGTCCAAGGACTATGGCTACACCTTC.

The genes are TRBV7-2 and TRBJ1-2, with 7 bases matching TRBD1. This CDR3 contains 14 residues. CDR1 is SGHTA and CDR2 is FQGNSA in the germline V gene. The V segment lost 5 bases and the J segment 2 bases; nucleotides outside the gene matches: 5. The CDR3 DNA sequence: TGTGCCAGCAGCCGGGACAGTCTGAACTATGGCTACACCTTC. Amino acids: CASSRDSLNYGYTF.

The rearrangement uses TRBV5-1 and TRBJ1-3; TRBD1 might be the D (5 bases). Trimming shortened V by 4 bases and J by 8 bases, and 16 bases separated the two germline ends. Germline CDR1 reads SGHRS; CDR2 reads YFSETQ. The CDR3 consists of 14 residues. CDR3 region: CASSPGGVGDTIYF. The CDR3, as DNA: TGCGCCAGCAGCCCCGGCGGGGTAGGGGACACCATATATTTT. The full variable domain, in which reference TRBV5-1 and TRBJ1-3 provide the parts outside the CDR3, is KAGVTQTPRYLIKTRGQQVTLSCSPISGHRSVSWYQQTPGQGLQFLFEYFSETQRNKGNFPGRFSGRQFSNSRSEMNVSTLELGDSALYLCASSPGGVGDTIYFGEGSWLTVV.

The chain couples TRBV2 to TRBJ2-5; TRBD1 is a possible D gene (5 bases). This CDR3 is 16 amino acids long. Germline values: CDR1 SNHLY, CDR2 FYNNEI. V was trimmed by 0 bases and J by 2 bases, leaving 13 bases between them. The CDR3 spells CASSEAWRQTQETQYF. Written as DNA, the CDR3 is TGTGCCAGCAGTGAAGCGTGGCGACAGACTCAAGAGACCCAGTACTTC.

The rearrangement joins TRBV2 to TRBJ1-5; possibly TRBD1 for D (5 bases). Between the trimmed V and J ends, which lost 6 bases and 3 bases, there was a span of 15 bases. The germline V gene encodes CDR1 SNHLY and CDR2 FYNNEI. The CDR3 has 15 amino acids. The CDR3 loop is CASSGETVFNQPQHF. The CDR3 coding sequence is TGTGCCAGCAGCGGAGAGACAGTATTCAATCAGCCCCAGCATTTT.

The chain recombines TRBV5-6 with TRBJ1-5; D call uncertain. Germline V lookup: CDR1 SGHDT, CDR2 YYEEEE. V shed 0 bases and J shed 6 bases, with 13 bases lying between them. CDR3 length equals 15 residues. The CDR3 sequence is CASSLGSLSSQPQHF. CDR3 DNA: TGTGCCAGCAGCTTGGGGTCACTATCCAGTCAGCCCCAGCATTTT.

Many counts were recorded for this clone. This sequence joins TRBV30 and TRBJ1-2; 8 bases fit TRBD1. V was clipped by 4 bases and J by 7 bases; unmatched bases: 2. The CDR3 sequence is 11 residues long. Germline CDR1 GTSNPN, CDR2 SVGIG (reference sequence). The CDR3 region has the DNA TGTGCCTGGACAGGGGGCGCTGGCTACACCTTC. Translating it yields CAWTGGAGYTF.

This rearrangement joins TRBV6-5 to TRBJ2-1; 9 nucleotides match TRBD2. There are 14 residues in the CDR3. Germline V gene sequence: CDR1 MNHEY, CDR2 SVGAGI. The J segment lost 10 bases and the V segment lost 2 bases, leaving 6 bases of the junction unmatched. The DNA for the CDR3 is TGTGCCAGCAGTTACGCGGGGGGGCCATGGGAGCAGTTCTTC. This translates into CASSYAGGPWEQFF.

The chain recombines TRBV7-3 with TRBJ2-2; 9 nucleotides agree with TRBD2. In germline, CDR1 is SGHTA, CDR2 FQGTGA. Trimming cost V 5 bases and J 0 bases; bases outside gene matches: 10. The CDR3 sequence is 18 residues long. CDR3 sequence: CASSPRLIAGANTGELFF. The CDR3 bases are TGTGCCAGCAGCCCCAGACTTATAGCGGGGGCGAACACCGGGGAGCTGTTTTTT.

The gene calls are TRBV11-3 and TRBJ2-1, with D possibly being TRBD2 (5 bases). This CDR3 spans 13 amino acids. Germline-derived CDR1 and CDR2 are SGHNT and YENEEA. V gave up 5 bases and J gave up 4 bases, with 9 bases separating them. CDR3 sequence: CASSAGGYNEQFF. Here the CDR3 DNA reads TGTGCCAGCAGCGCAGGAGGTTACAATGAGCAGTTCTTC.

The chain recombines TRBV5-4 with TRBJ2-5; 8 nucleotides match TRBD2. V lost 4 bases, J lost 4 bases, and 9 bases stayed unmatched. Germline V gene sequence: CDR1 SGHNT, CDR2 YYREEE (reference sequence). The CDR3 consists of 15 residues. The CDR3 sequence is CASSTAGRARETQYF. In DNA form, the CDR3 reads TGTGCCAGCAGCACCGCCGGGAGGGCGCGAGAGACCCAGTACTTC. The full variable domain, in which reference TRBV5-4 and TRBJ2-5 provide the parts outside the CDR3, is ETGVTQSPTHLIKTRGQQVTLRCSSQSGHNTVSWYQQALGQGPQFIFQYYREEENGRGNFPPRFSGLQFPNYSSELNVNALELDDSALYLCASSTAGRARETQYFGPGTRLLVL.

The J gene is TRBJ1-5, the V gene TRBV3-1 (or the pseudogene TRBV3-2), with D possibly TRBD1 on 5 matching bases. Germline loops: CDR1 LGHDT, CDR2 YNNKEL (reference sequence). This CDR3 contains 14 residues. Deletions cut 1 base from V and 2 bases from J, with 6 bases between. The CDR3 loop reads CASSQVQGNQPQHF. The CDR3 DNA reads as TGTGCCAGCAGCCAAGTACAGGGCAATCAGCCCCAGCATTTT.